What follows describes a single TCR beta chain. The data were produced by immunoSEQ multiplex PCR, yet TCRdb's version contains in-frame clones alone and is incomplete. The sample lists approximately 410,000 clones; 80% to 90% were seen once. The junction had 3 bases not matched to a gene; V was cut back by 6 bases and J by 9 bases. The CDR3 contains 12 residues. Germline loops: CDR1 MNHGY, CDR2 SAAAGT. The data are from a study of blood T cell repertoires in COVID-19. Sequences were obtained from peripheral blood. The receptor comes from a woman in her twenties or thirties with active or convalescent COVID-19. The chain joins TRBV6-8 to TRBJ2-1; 9 positions agree with TRBD2. Here the CDR3 reads CASRGGGVEQFF. The CDR3, as DNA: TGTGCCAGCAGGGGCGGGGGGGTTGAGCAGTTCTTC.